Following are 8 T cell receptor beta chains from one sample sequenced in a study of blood T cell repertoires in COVID-19. The table came from immunoSEQ multiplex PCR; TCRdb's copy has only in-frame clones and leaves some out. Of some 100,000 clones detected, roughly 86% appear once; the ten largest clones hold approximately 10%. The sample comprised peripheral blood. These receptors all come from a man in his forties or fifties with acute or convalescent COVID-19.

The chain uses TRBV5-1 and TRBJ1-6; possible D gene TRBD1, 5 bases. From germline, CDR1 is SGHRS and CDR2 YFSETQ. The CDR3 is 13 residues long. Between the trimmed V and J ends, which lost 4 bases and 7 bases, there was a span of 9 bases. The CDR3 loop is CASSPRANSPLHF. The CDR3 DNA is TGCGCCAGCAGCCCCAGGGCCAATTCACCCCTCCACTTT.

V is TRBV13 and J is TRBJ2-5; TRBD1 agrees at 12 bases. Germline V gene data show CDR1 as PRHDT and CDR2 as FYEKMQ (reference sequence). CDR3 length: 16 residues. Unmatched junction bases numbered 8, after V lost 4 bases and J lost 5 bases. CDR3 coding DNA: TGTGCCAGCAGCTCGGCGGGACAGGGGGCCGGGGAGACCCAGTACTTC. It is translated as CASSSAGQGAGETQYF.

This chain uses TRBV7-9 with TRBJ2-5; 7 positions match TRBD1. With V trimmed by 5 bases and J by 3 bases, 9 bases remained unmatched. CDR1 and CDR2 from the germline V gene are SEHNR and FQNEAQ (reference sequence). CDR3 length: 15 amino acids. CDR3 DNA: TGTGCCAGCAGCCTTGCTACAGGGGTAAAAGAGACCCAGTACTTC. It is translated as CASSLATGVKETQYF.

The gene calls are TRBV6-5 and TRBJ1-2; D is unresolved. Germline lookup yields CDR1 MNHEY and CDR2 SVGAGI. CDR3 length: 13 residues. With 7 bases removed from V and 6 bases from J, the gap between germline ends came to 15 bases. CDR3 bases: TGTGCCAGCAAAGAAGGAGGTCGGAATGGCTACACCTTC. It specifies CASKEGGRNGYTF.

This chain links TRBV30 with TRBJ1-4, with 7 bases that match TRBD1. CDR1 and CDR2 from the germline V gene are GTSNPN and SVGIG (reference sequence). The CDR3 loop spans 14 amino acids. J was trimmed by 0 bases and V by 3 bases; bases with no gene match: 1. This CDR3 is CAWRGTATNEKLFF. CDR3 nucleotides: TGTGCCTGGAGGGGGACAGCAACTAATGAAAAACTGTTTTTT.

The rearrangement links TRBV5-1 to TRBJ1-1; unclear D gene. From germline, CDR1 is SGHRS and CDR2 YFSETQ. Deletions cut 5 bases from V and 8 bases from J, with 10 bases between. The CDR3 runs 11 residues. CDR3 in amino acids: CASRNSGEAFF. As DNA, the CDR3 is TGCGCCAGCAGAAATTCGGGAGAAGCTTTCTTT.

This clone was counted a few times. The V and J genes are TRBV19 and TRBJ2-7, with D uncertain. Germline-derived CDR1 and CDR2 are LNHDA and SQIVND (reference sequence). Deletions cut 4 bases from V and 0 bases from J, with 10 bases between. The CDR3 consists of 14 residues. The CDR3 DNA reads as TGTGCCAGTAGTAACTCGGTAAGCTCCTACGAGCAGTACTTC. Translation gives CASSNSVSSYEQYF.

The V and J genes are TRBV4-1 and TRBJ1-2, with D possibly matching TRBD1 (5 bases). V was cut by 1 base and J by 4 bases, with 16 bases left in between. The CDR3 covers 16 residues. Germline V gene data show CDR1 as MGHRA and CDR2 as YSYEKL. The CDR3: CASSQVVGGSLYGYTF. The CDR3 DNA follows: TGCGCCAGCAGCCAAGTCGTGGGGGGGTCCCTCTATGGCTACACCTTC.